This T cell receptor (beta chain) was sequenced in a study of T cell responses to AZD1222 COVID-19 vaccine. The overall study: Combined were second doses at about 4 or about 12 weeks.

This clone was seen only once. Its antigen is unknown. Sequencing was performed with immunoSEQ multiplex PCR; in TCRdb, only in-frame clones are kept and a portion is missing. In the table there are over 100,000 clones, 85% to 90% of which are singletons. Deletions cut 5 bases from V and 0 bases from J, with 17 bases between. CDR3 size: 16 residues. The germline gives CDR1 MDHEN, CDR2 SYDVKM. Study outcomes and limitations: Only after the peak T cell response were repertoires sampled. With dominance at 160-218 and 743-854, vaccine-associated CD4 TCRs spanned spike. The sample set comprised mostly white British donors with more females, and clonal diversity was possibly underestimated.

The sequencing here drew on peripheral blood, taken on day 0 of AZD1222 vaccination. The source is an adult in good health. The V and J genes are TRBV28 and TRBJ2-7; TRBD1 might be the D (6 bases). CDR3 in DNA: TGTGCCAGCAGTCTTAACTCCGGGACACCCTCCTACGAGCAGTACTTC. It codes for CASSLNSGTPSYEQYF.